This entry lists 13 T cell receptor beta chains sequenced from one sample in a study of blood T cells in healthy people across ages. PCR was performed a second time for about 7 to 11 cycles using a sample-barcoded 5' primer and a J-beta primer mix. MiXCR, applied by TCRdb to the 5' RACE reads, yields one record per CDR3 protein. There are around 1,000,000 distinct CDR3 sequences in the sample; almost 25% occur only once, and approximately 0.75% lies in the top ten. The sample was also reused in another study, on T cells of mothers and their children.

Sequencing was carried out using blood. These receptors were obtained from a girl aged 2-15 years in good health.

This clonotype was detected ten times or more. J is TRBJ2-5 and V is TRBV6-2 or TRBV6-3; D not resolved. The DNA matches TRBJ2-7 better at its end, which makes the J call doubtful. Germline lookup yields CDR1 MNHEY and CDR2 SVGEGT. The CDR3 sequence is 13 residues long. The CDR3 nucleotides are TGTGCCAGCAGTTACTCGATAACCTACGAGCAGTACTTC. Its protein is CASSYSITYEQYF.

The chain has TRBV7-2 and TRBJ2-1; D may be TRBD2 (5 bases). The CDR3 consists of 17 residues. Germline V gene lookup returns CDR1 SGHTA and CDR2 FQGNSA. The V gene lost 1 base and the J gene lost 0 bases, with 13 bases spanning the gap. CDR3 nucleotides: TGTGCCAGCAGCTTAGGATCATTCGGGGTCTCCTACAATGAGCAGTTCTTC. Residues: CASSLGSFGVSYNEQFF.

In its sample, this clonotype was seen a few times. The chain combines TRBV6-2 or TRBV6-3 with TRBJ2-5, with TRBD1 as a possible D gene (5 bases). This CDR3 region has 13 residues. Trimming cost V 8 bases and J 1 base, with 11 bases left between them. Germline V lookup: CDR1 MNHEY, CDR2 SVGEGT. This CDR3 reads CASLTDVQETQYF. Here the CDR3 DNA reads TGTGCCAGCCTGACAGACGTCCAAGAGACCCAGTACTTC.

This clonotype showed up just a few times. The CDR3 region is CASSHTGGAYEQYF. In DNA, the CDR3 is TGTGCCAGCAGCCATACAGGGGGGGCCTACGAGCAGTACTTC. V is TRBV14 and J is TRBJ2-7; D is possibly TRBD1 (8 bases). Trimming removed 3 bases from V and 2 bases from J, with 11 bases in between. The CDR3 is 14 amino acids. The V gene's germline CDR1 is SGHDN and CDR2 FVKESK.

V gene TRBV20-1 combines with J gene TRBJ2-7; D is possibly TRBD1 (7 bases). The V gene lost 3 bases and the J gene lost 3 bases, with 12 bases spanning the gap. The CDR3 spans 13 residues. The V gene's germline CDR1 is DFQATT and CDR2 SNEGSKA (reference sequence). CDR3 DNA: TGCAGTGCTAGCGGGGGACAGATCTACGAGCAGTACTTC. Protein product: CSASGGQIYEQYF.

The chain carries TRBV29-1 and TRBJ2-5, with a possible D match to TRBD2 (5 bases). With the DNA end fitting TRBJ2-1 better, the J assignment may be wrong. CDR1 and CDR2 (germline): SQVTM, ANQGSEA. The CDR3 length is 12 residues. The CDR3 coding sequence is TGCAGCGTCGCCGGGGCCTACAATGAGCAGTTCTTC. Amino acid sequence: CSVAGAYNEQFF.

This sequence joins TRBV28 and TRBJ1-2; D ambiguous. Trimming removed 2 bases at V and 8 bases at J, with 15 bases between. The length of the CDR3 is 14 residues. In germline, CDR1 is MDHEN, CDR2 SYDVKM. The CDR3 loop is CASSLQPGLRGYTF. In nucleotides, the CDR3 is TGTGCCAGCAGTTTACAGCCAGGCCTCCGGGGCTACACCTTC.

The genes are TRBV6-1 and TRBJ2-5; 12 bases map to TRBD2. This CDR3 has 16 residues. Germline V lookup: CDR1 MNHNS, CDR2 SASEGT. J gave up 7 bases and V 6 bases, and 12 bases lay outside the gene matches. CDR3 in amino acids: CASSPLLAGGEGTQYF. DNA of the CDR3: TGTGCCAGCAGCCCCCTACTAGCGGGAGGCGAGGGGACCCAGTACTTC.

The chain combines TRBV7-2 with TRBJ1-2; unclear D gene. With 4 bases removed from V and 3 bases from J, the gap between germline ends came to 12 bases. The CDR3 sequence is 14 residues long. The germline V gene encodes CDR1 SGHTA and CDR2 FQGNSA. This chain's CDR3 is CASSSTSSDYGYTF. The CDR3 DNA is TGTGCCAGCAGCTCGACTTCGTCGGACTATGGCTACACCTTC.

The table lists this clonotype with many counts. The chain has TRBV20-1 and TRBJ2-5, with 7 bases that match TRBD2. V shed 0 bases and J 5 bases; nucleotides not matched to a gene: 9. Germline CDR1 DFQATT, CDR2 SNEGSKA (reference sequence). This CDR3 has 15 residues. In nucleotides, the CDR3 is TGCAGTGCTAGAGATGGGAGAAAAGCGGGGGAGACCCAGTACTTC. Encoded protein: CSARDGRKAGETQYF.

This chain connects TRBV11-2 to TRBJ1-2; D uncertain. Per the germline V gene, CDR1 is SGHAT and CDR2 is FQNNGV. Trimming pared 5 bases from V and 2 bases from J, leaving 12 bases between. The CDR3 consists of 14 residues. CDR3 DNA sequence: TGTGCCAGCAGCCTCAACCCGGAAAACTATGGCTACACCTTC. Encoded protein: CASSLNPENYGYTF.

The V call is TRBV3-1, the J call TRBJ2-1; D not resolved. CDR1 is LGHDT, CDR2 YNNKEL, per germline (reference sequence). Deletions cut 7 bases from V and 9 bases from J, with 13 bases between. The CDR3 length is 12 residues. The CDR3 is CASNHPVGEQFF. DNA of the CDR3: TGTGCCAGCAATCATCCTGTGGGTGAGCAGTTCTTC.

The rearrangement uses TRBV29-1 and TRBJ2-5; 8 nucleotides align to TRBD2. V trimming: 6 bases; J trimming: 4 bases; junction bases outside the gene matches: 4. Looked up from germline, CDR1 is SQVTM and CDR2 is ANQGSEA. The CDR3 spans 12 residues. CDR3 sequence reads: CSVTGGPETQYF. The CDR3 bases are TGCAGCGTCACGGGGGGGCCAGAGACCCAGTACTTC.